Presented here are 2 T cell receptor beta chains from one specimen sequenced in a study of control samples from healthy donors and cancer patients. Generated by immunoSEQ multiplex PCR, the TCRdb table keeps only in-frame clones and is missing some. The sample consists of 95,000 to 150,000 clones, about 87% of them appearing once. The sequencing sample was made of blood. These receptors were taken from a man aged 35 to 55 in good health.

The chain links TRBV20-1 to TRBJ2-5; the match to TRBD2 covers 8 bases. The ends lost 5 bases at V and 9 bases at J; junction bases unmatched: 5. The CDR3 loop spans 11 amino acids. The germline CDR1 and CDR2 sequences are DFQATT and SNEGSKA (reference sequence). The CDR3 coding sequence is TGCAGTGCTGAAGACGGGAGGGCCCAGTACTTC. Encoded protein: CSAEDGRAQYF.

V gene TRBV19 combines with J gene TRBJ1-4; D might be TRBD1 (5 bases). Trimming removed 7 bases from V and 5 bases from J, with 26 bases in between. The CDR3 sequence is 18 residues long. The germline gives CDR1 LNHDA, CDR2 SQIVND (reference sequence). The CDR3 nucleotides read TGTGCCAGTATTAACTCCCTCAACGAGGGGCGCAGGAATGAAAAACTGTTTTTT. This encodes CASINSLNEGRRNEKLFF.